Listed below are T cell receptor beta chains from one sample, sequenced in a study of blood T cell repertoires in COVID-19. The data were produced by immunoSEQ multiplex PCR, yet TCRdb's version contains in-frame clones alone and is incomplete. The profile shows under 250,000 clones, 88% of them singletons. Source material: peripheral blood. The receptors shown here come from a man between 40 and 49 years old with acute or convalescent COVID-19. Both conserved end residues are part of each CDR3. A D gene is named only where the DNA matches it firmly. Size is omitted from some rows. Given values are once, few, many or a class for expanded clones.

clone size	V gene	D gene	J gene	CDR3 protein	CDR3 DNA
few	TRBV6-5	TRBD1	TRBJ1-5	CASSLTGPVGPQHF	TGTGCCAGCAGTTTGACAGGGCCGGTGGGGCCCCAGCATTTT
few	TRBV9	.	TRBJ2-5	CASSVASGVQETQYF	TGTGCCAGCAGCGTAGCTTCCGGGGTTCAAGAGACCCAGTACTTC
.	TRBV7-9	TRBD1	TRBJ2-7	CASSLVGQGDYEQYF	TGTGCCAGCAGCTTAGTCGGACAGGGGGATTACGAGCAGTACTTC
.	TRBV28	.	TRBJ1-5	CASSPLGALINQPQHF	TGTGCCAGCAGCCCCTTAGGGGCCCTAATCAATCAGCCCCAGCATTTT
.	TRBV19	.	TRBJ1-5	CASSIGQVLGNQPQHF	TGTGCCAGTAGTATAGGGCAGGTCCTTGGCAATCAGCCCCAGCATTTT
.	TRBV28	TRBD1	TRBJ1-4	CASTRDRAVGEKLFF	TGTGCCAGCACAAGGGACAGGGCGGTAGGTGAAAAACTGTTTTTT
.	TRBV5-6	TRBD1	TRBJ1-2	CASRPGQGVSYSGYTF	TGTGCCAGCAGACCCGGACAGGGGGTCTCCTATTCCGGCTACACCTTC
.	TRBV2	.	TRBJ1-2	CASSVDREYGYTF	TGTGCCAGCAGTGTAGACAGAGAATATGGCTACACCTTC
.	TRBV18	TRBD1	TRBJ1-4	CASSPGQGQGELFF	TGTGCCAGCTCACCAGGACAGGGGCAAGGGGAACTGTTTTTT
.	TRBV5-4	.	TRBJ1-2	CASSLGLQGYGYTF	TGTGCCAGCAGTCTTGGACTTCAGGGGTATGGCTACACCTTC
.	TRBV19	.	TRBJ2-7	CASSISRGSLNEQYF	TGTGCCAGTAGTATATCAAGGGGATCCCTAAACGAGCAGTACTTC
.	TRBV7-2	TRBD2	TRBJ2-1	CASSPGREPGEQFF	TGTGCCAGCAGCCCAGGGCGGGAGCCCGGTGAGCAGTTCTTC
.	TRBV13	.	TRBJ2-7	CASSRRYRGNYEQYF	TGTGCCAGCAGTCGGAGGTATCGGGGGAACTACGAGCAGTACTTC